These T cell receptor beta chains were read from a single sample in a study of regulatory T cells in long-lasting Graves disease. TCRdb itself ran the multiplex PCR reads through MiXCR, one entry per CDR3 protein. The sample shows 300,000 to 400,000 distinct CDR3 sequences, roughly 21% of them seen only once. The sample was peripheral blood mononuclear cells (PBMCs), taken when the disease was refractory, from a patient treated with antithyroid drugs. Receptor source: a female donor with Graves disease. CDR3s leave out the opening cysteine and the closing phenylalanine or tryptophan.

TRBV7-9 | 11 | ASSSPPTGEAF
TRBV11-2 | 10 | ASSSQNEKLF
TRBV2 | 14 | ASSDSYAVYADTQY
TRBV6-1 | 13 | ASSPAGLAKNIQY
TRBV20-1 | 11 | RPVGTSSYEQY
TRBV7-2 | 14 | ASSSSGAGGGYGYT
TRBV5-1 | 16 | ASSLTRMGQGVWYEQY
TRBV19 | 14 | ASSSEPRGSNQPQH
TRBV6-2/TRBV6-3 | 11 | ASRSGTTYEQY
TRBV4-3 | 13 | ASSQDRKGSETQY
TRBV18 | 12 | ASSSDKANYGYT
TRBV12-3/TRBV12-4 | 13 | ASSRRTGADEKLF
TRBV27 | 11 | ASSLSGLTPLH
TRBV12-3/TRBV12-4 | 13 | ASRPSDRIAQPQH
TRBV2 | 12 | ASSGGIGSYEQY
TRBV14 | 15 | ASSQDSGRTNTGELF
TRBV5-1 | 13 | ASSLPGANTGELF
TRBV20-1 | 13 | SARDTRTGNQPQH
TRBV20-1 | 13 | SARGGSGTSSGYT
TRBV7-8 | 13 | ASSGPGTESYEQY
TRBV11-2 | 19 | ASRSLSQASGRLPGANVLT
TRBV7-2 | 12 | ASSFAGRNTEAF
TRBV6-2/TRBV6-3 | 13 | ASSYGSPMNTEAF
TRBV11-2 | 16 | ASSSRSGQGATNEKLF
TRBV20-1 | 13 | SARGSGRLDSPLH
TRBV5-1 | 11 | ASSLELGYEQY
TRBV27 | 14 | ASSFGTSGRDGELF
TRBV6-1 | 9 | ASRENYEQY
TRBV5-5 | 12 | ASSLIGRGQPQH
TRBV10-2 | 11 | ASTQGLYYGYT
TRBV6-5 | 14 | ASSFRGAAPEETQY
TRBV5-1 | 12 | ASSRGRSAYEQY
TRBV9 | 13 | ASSVRPGQGYEQY
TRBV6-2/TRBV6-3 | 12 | ASRHAGGGGEQY
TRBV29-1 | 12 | NTNNGAGGNERF
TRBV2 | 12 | ASSREPRDEEAF
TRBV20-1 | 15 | SASGTSGRALIYEQY
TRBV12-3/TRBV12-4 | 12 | ASSRAHSNQPQH
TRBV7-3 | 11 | ASSFSSGETQY
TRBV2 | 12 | ASSVAGDRYGYT
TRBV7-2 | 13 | ASSSIPPLPREAF
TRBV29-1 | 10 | SVGGRRETQY
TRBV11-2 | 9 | ASSLAVERY
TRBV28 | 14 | ASSLRAGRSNSPLH
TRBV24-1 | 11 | ATSDALLGELF
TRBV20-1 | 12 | SARGWVDQETQY
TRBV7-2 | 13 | ASSLPLGRTYGYT
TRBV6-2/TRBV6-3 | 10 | ASSYAGYEQY
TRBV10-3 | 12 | ATSQGLGNQPQH
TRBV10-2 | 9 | ATSRNTEAF
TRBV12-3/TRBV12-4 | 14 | ASSLVPGLTYNEQF
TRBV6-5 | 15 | ASSYRPWDSLNYGYT
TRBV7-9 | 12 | ASSLRRAGNEQY
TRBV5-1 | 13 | ASSFIGPGGNEQF
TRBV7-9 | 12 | ASSLPGGDSPLH
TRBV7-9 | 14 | ASSPRLAGSQETQY
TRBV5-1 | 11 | ASSAASVGGYT
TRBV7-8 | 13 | ASSLVRDRSYEQY
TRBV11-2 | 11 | ATSRGGPYEQY
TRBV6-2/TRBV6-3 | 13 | ASRSLGVGGNTIY